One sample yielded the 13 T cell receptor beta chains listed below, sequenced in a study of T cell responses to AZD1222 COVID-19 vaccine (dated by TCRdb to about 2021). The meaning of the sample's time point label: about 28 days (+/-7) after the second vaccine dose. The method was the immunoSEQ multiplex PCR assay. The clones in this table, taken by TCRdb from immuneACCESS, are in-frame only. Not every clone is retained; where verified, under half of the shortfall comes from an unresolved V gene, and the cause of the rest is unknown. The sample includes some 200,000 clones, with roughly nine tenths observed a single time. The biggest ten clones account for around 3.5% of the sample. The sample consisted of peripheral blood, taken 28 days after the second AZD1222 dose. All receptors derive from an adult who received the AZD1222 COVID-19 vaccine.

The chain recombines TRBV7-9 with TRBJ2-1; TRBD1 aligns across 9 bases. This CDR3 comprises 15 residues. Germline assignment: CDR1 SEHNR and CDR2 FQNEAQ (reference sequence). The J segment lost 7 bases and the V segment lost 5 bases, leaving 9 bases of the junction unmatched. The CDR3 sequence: CASSLLGQGQNEQFF. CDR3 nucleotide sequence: TGTGCCAGCAGCCTACTGGGACAGGGCCAAAATGAGCAGTTCTTC.

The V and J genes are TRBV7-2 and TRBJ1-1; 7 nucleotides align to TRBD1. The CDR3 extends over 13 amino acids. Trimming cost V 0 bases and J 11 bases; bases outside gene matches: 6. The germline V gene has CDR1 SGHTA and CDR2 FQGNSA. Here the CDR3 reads CASSLAGGRGAFF. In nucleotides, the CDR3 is TGTGCCAGCAGCTTAGCAGGGGGCAGGGGGGCTTTCTTT.

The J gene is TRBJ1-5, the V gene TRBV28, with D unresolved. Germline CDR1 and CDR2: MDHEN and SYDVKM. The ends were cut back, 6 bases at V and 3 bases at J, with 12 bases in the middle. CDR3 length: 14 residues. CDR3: CASSLLWDNQPQHF. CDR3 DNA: TGTGCCAGCAGCCTGCTTTGGGACAATCAGCCCCAGCATTTT.

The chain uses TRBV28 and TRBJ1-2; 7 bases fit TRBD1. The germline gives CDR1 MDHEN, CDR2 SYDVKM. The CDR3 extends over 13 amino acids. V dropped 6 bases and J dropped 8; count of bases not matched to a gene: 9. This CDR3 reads CASSLRTGRGYTF. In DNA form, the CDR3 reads TGTGCCAGCAGCCTAAGGACAGGCCGGGGCTACACCTTC.

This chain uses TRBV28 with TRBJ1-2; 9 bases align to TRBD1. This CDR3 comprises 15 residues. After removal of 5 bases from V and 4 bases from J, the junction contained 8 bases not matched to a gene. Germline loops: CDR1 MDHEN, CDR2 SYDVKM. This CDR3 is CASSQGQGRRYGYTF. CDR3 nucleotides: TGTGCCAGCAGTCAGGGACAGGGTCGGCGCTATGGCTACACCTTC.

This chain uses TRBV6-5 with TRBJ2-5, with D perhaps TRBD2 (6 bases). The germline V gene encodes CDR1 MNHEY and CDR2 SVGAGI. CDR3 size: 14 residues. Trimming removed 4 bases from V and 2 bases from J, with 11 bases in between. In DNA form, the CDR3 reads TGTGCCAGCAGTTCCCGGGGGATTCAAGAGACCCAGTACTTC. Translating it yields CASSSRGIQETQYF.

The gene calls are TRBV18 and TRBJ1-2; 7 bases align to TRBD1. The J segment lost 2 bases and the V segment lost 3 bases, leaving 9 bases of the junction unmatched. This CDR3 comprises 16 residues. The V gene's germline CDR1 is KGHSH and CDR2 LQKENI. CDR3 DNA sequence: TGTGCCAGCTCACCGGCCAGGGGGGCCTGGAACTATGGCTACACCTTC. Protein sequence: CASSPARGAWNYGYTF.

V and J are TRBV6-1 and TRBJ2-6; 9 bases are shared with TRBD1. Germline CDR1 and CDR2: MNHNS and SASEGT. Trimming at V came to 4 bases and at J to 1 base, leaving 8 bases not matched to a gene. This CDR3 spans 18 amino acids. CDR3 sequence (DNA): TGTGCCAGCAGTGGAACAGGGGGCTGGAGTTCTGGGGCCAACGTCCTGACTTTC. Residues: CASSGTGGWSSGANVLTF.

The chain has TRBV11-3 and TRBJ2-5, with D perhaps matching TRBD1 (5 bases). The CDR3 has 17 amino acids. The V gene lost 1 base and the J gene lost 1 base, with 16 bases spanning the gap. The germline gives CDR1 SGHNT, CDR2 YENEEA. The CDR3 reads CASSLGFVGALQETQYF. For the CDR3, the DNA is TGTGCCAGCAGCTTAGGGTTTGTAGGGGCGCTCCAAGAGACCCAGTACTTC.

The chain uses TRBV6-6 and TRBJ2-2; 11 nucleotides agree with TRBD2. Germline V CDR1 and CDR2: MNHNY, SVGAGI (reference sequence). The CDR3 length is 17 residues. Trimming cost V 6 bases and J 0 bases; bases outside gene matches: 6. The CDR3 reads CASSRQLAGANTGELFF. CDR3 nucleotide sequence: TGTGCCAGCAGCCGACAACTAGCGGGGGCGAACACCGGGGAGCTGTTTTTT.

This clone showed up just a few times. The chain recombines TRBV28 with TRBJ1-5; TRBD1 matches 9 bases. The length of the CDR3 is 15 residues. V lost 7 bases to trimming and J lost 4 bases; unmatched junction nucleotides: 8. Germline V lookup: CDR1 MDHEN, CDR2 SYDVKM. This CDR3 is CASTRPGQGNQPQHF. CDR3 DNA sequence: TGTGCCAGCACGCGCCCGGGACAGGGTAATCAGCCCCAGCATTTT.

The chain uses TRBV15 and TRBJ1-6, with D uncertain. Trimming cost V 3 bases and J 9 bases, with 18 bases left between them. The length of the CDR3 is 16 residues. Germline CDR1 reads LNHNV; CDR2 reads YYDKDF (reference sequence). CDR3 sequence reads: CATSRVGTRLGSPLHF. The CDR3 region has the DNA TGTGCCACCAGCAGGGTGGGAACACGCTTGGGTTCACCCCTCCACTTT.

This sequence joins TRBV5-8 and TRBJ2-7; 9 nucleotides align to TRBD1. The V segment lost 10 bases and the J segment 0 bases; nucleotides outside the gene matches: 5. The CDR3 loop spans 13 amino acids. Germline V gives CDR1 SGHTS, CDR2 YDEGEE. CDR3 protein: CAGTGRPSYEQYF. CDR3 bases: TGTGCCGGGACAGGGCGACCCTCCTACGAGCAGTACTTC.